The source of this T cell receptor beta chain is a study of cytomegalovirus exposure and HLA in healthy donors. The study's findings and limits: Reported findings show TCR beta sequences accurately forecast HLA-A and HLA-B alleles in most subjects. Associated with HLA alleles at 0.05 false discovery rate in a later analysis were some 18,000 TCR beta sequences.

V lost 4 bases, J lost 1 base, and 3 bases stayed unmatched. The CDR3 totals 15 residues. Germline assignment: CDR1 SGHAT and CDR2 FQNNGV. The PCR ran on 60 Vbeta and 13 Jbeta primers. Sequencing used immunoSEQ multiplex PCR; TCRdb keeps in-frame clones, though not all of them. This sample has some 140,000 clones; 73% occur once, and the top ten carry around 1.2%. Of note for this clone: The target antigen is unknown.

This sequence was found in a woman aged 40 to 50 in good health and CMV-seronegative. The chain employs TRBV11-2 and TRBJ2-2; 7 positions match TRBD1. The sequenced material came from PBMCs. Written as DNA, the CDR3 is TGTGCCAGCAGCTCGGGACAGCTGAACACCGGGGAGCTGTTTTTT. Amino acid sequence: CASSSGQLNTGELFF. Looking up the rest from reference TRBV11-2 and TRBJ2-2 gives the full variable domain: EAGVAQSPRYKIIEKRQSVAFWCNPISGHATLYWYQQILGQGPKLLIQFQNNGVVDDSQLPKDRFSAERLKGVDSTLKIQPAKLEDSAVYLCASSSGQLNTGELFFGEGSRLTVL.